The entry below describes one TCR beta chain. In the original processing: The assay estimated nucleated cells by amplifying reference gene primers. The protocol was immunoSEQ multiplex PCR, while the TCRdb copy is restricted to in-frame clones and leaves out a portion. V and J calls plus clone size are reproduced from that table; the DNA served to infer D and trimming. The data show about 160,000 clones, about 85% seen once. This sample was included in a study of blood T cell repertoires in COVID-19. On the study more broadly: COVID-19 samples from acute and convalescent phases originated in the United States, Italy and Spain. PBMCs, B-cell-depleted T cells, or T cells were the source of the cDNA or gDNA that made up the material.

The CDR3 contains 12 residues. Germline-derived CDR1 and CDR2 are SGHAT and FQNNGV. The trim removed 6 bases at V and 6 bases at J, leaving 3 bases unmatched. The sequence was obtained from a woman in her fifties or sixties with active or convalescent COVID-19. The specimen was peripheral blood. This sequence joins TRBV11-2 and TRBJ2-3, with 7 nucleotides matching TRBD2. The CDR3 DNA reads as TGTGCCAGCAGGGGGGGGACGGATACGCAGTATTTT. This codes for CASRGGTDTQYF.